Below, 20 T cell receptor beta chains from the same sample are listed, as sequenced in a study of post-analysis software for immune sequencing data. Every TCR beta cDNA library bore unique molecular identifiers. TCRdb itself ran the PCR reads through MiXCR, one entry per CDR3 protein. This sample has around 160,000 distinct CDR3 sequences, with about 37% found just once. The input for sequencing was blood, taken after autologous hematopoietic stem cell transplantation. These receptor sequences come from a girl aged 10 to 17 with multiple sclerosis.

A note on this clonotype: A much larger clone differs by one base, so this may be a read error. The CDR3 does not end in the conserved phenylalanine or tryptophan, so this is likely a read error. The chain couples TRBV2 to TRBJ1-2; possibly TRBD1 for D (5 bases). This CDR3 has 13 amino acids. The V gene lost 6 bases and the J gene lost 6 bases, with 14 bases spanning the gap. Germline-derived CDR1 and CDR2 are SNHLY and FYNNEI. The CDR3 DNA is TGTGCCAGCAGAACCCAGGGCCAAGATGGCTACACCTGC. The encoded protein is CASRTQGQDGYTC.

This clonotype was observed at least ten times. J is TRBJ2-7 and V is TRBV20-1, with D maybe TRBD2 (5 bases). The CDR3 runs 13 residues. The germline V and J ends were trimmed by 4 bases and 4 bases, with 14 bases remaining between them. From germline, CDR1 is DFQATT and CDR2 SNEGSKA (reference sequence). The CDR3 DNA reads TGCAGTGCTAACCCACTAGAACGGTACGAGCAGTACTTC. Encoded protein: CSANPLERYEQYF.

This clonotype was counted ten times or more. The V call is TRBV25-1, the J call TRBJ2-1; TRBD1 matches at 9 bases. The CDR3 is 16 amino acids. Germline lookup yields CDR1 MGHDK and CDR2 SYGVNS. V shed 5 bases, J shed 4 bases, and the junction held 9 bases outside the gene matches. CDR3 region: CASSPNRGPGYNEQFF. DNA of the CDR3: TGTGCCAGCAGTCCCAACAGGGGGCCGGGATACAATGAGCAGTTCTTC.

This chain joins TRBV7-8 and TRBJ2-1; TRBD2 matches at 8 bases. Judging by the DNA end, TRBJ2-7 fits better; the J call may be wrong. In germline, CDR1 is SGHVS, CDR2 FQNEAQ. The CDR3 runs 14 residues. CDR3 DNA sequence: TGTGCCAGCAGCTCCCTCGGGAGGGACTACGAGCAGTACTTC. Protein product: CASSSLGRDYEQYF.

The table lists this clonotype with many counts. The chain couples TRBV7-2 to TRBJ1-2, with TRBD1 as a possible D gene (6 bases). Germline V lookup: CDR1 SGHTA, CDR2 FQGNSA. The CDR3 runs 14 residues. The V gene lost 5 bases and the J gene lost 2 bases, with 12 bases spanning the gap. Here the CDR3 DNA reads TGTGCCAGCAGCCCGGGACACGCGAACTATGGCTACACCTTC. Its protein is CASSPGHANYGYTF. Filled out from reference TRBV7-2 and TRBJ1-2, the complete variable domain reads GAGVSQSPSNKVTEKGKDVELRCDPISGHTALYWYRQSLGQGLEFLIYFQGNSAPDKSGLPSDRFSAERTGGSVSTLTIQRTQQEDSAVYLCASSPGHANYGYTFGSGTRLTVV.

This chain links TRBV21-1 with TRBJ2-4; TRBD1 is the table's D call and was not checked against the DNA. TRBV21-1 is reported as a pseudogene. The CDR3 covers 14 residues. The CDR3 sequence is CASSGLFPWDIQYF. The CDR3 region has the DNA TGTGCCAGCAGCGGTCTTTTCCCCTGGGACATTCAGTACTTC.

This clonotype was picked up a small number of times. The J gene is TRBJ1-5, the V gene TRBV29-1, with D maybe TRBD1 (6 bases). Germline V lookup: CDR1 SQVTM, CDR2 ANQGSEA. The CDR3 length is 13 residues. The V gene lost 4 bases and the J gene lost 5 bases, with 12 bases spanning the gap. The CDR3 here is CSVAAGADQPQHF. CDR3 sequence (DNA): TGCAGCGTTGCAGCGGGGGCGGATCAGCCCCAGCATTTT.

This clonotype was seen a single time. This chain's CDR3 is CSVSQLGSGANVLTF. The CDR3 nucleotides are TGCAGCGTTTCACAACTCGGCTCTGGGGCCAACGTCCTGACTTTC. The chain combines TRBV29-1 with TRBJ2-6; unclear D gene. This CDR3 comprises 15 residues. CDR1 and CDR2 (germline): SQVTM, ANQGSEA. V lost 5 bases and J lost 0, with 11 bases in between.

The rearrangement links TRBV28 to TRBJ2-3, with a tentative D call TRBD2 (5 bases). V was shortened by 3 bases and J by 3 bases, with 16 bases between the two germline ends. Germline V gene data show CDR1 as MDHEN and CDR2 as SYDVKM. CDR3 length equals 16 residues. The CDR3 DNA reads TGTGCCAGCAGTTTCCCTCGGGATAGCGCAACAGATACGCAGTATTTT. It specifies CASSFPRDSATDTQYF.

The CDR3 sequence is CASNLAGGEPDTQYF. The CDR3 coding sequence is TGTGCCAGCAATCTAGCGGGAGGGGAGCCCGATACGCAGTATTTT. The J gene is TRBJ2-3, the V gene TRBV6-6; 12 nucleotides match TRBD2. CDR1 is MNHNY, CDR2 SVGAGI, per germline (reference sequence). The CDR3 extends over 15 amino acids. J gave up 6 bases and V 7 bases, and 8 bases lay outside the gene matches.

The CDR3 DNA sequence: TGCGCCAGCAGCCCGGAATGGTGGGCGGTACCCTACGAGCAGTACTTC. It yields the protein CASSPEWWAVPYEQYF. This chain uses TRBV5-1 with TRBJ2-7; D unresolved. Germline loops: CDR1 SGHRS, CDR2 YFSETQ. Deletions cut 4 bases from V and 2 bases from J, with 19 bases between. The CDR3 is 16 amino acids.

The chain carries TRBV12-3 or TRBV12-4 and TRBJ2-7; D unclear. The DNA end is a closer match to TRBJ2-5, so the J assignment may be wrong. The CDR3 length is 12 residues. The CDR3 loop is CASSLVPQTQYF. CDR3 DNA sequence: TGTGCCAGCAGTTTGGTCCCCCAGACCCAGTACTTC.

Turning to this clonotype: An end of the junction does not agree with germline; a read error may underlie this. The chain has TRBV3-1 and TRBJ2-1; possibly TRBD1 for D (6 bases). The CDR3 is 15 residues long. Germline V gives CDR1 LGHDT, CDR2 YNNKEL (reference sequence). The DNA of the CDR3 is TGTGCCAGCAGCCCCTCAGGGGTCCGCTACAATGAGCAGCTCTTC. Translating gives CASSPSGVRYNEQLF.

This clonotype occurred a few times. The chain joins TRBV10-3 to TRBJ1-2; tentative D call: TRBD1 (5 bases). V lost 3 bases and J 4 bases, leaving 15 bases between the germline ends. The germline V gene has CDR1 ENHRY and CDR2 SYGVKD. The CDR3 totals 15 residues. CDR3 loop: CAISEGTGTGYGYTF. For the CDR3, the DNA is TGTGCCATCAGTGAAGGGACTGGGACGGGCTATGGCTACACCTTC.

V gene TRBV7-2 combines with J gene TRBJ1-5; no reliable D call. CDR3 length equals 13 residues. Germline V gene data show CDR1 as SGHTA and CDR2 as FQGNSA. The V end was cut by 3 bases, the J end by 5 bases, with 8 bases between. CDR3 bases: TGTGCCAGCAGCTTTAGCGCAGATCAGCCCCAGCATTTT. This codes for CASSFSADQPQHF.

The rearrangement links TRBV11-2 to TRBJ1-5; D gene unclear. The CDR3 has 14 amino acids. Trimming pared 0 bases from V and 6 bases from J, leaving 9 bases between. CDR1 and CDR2 from the germline V gene are SGHAT and FQNNGV. In DNA, the CDR3 is TGTGCCAGCAGCTTAGATGGGGTGGGTCAGCCCCAGCATTTT. Residues: CASSLDGVGQPQHF.

This chain uses TRBV7-2 with TRBJ2-1, with D unresolved. There are 15 residues in the CDR3. CDR1 SGHTA and CDR2 FQGNSA come from the germline V gene. The V end lost 2 bases, the J end lost 2 bases, and 10 bases lay between the germline ends. CDR3 DNA: TGTGCCAGCAGCTTAAATGCCCGAACCTACAATGAGCAGTTCTTC. Its translation: CASSLNARTYNEQFF. The variable domain in full, with the rest retrieved from reference TRBV7-2 and TRBJ2-1, is GAGVSQSPSNKVTEKGKDVELRCDPISGHTALYWYRQSLGQGLEFLIYFQGNSAPDKSGLPSDRFSAERTGGSVSTLTIQRTQQEDSAVYLCASSLNARTYNEQFFGPGTRLTVL.

The chain is built from TRBV7-6 and TRBJ2-7, with 7 bases lining up with TRBD2. V gave up 2 bases and J gave up 2 bases; unmatched junction bases: 6. CDR3 size: 15 residues. The germline V gene encodes CDR1 SGHVS and CDR2 FNYEAQ. The CDR3 protein is CASSLSGEDPYEQYF. In DNA form, the CDR3 reads TGTGCCAGCAGCTTAAGCGGGGAGGACCCCTACGAGCAGTACTTC. Drawing the rest from reference TRBV7-6 and TRBJ2-7, the complete variable domain is GAGVSQSPRYKVTKRGQDVALRCDPISGHVSLYWYRQALGQGPEFLTYFNYEAQQDKSGLPNDRFSAERPEGSISTLTIQRTEQRDSAMYRCASSLSGEDPYEQYFGPGTRLTVT.

The chain carries TRBV20-1 and TRBJ2-1; D gene ambiguous. This CDR3 spans 17 amino acids. Germline CDR1 reads DFQATT; CDR2 reads SNEGSKA (reference sequence). V lost 5 bases to trimming and J lost 0 bases, with 20 bases between them. The CDR3 protein is CSAWDSADTYSYNEQFF. The CDR3 DNA follows: TGCAGTGCTTGGGATTCGGCGGATACTTACTCCTACAATGAGCAGTTCTTC.

V is TRBV7-2 and J is TRBJ1-1; D ambiguous. V was pared by 5 bases and J by 0 bases, with 10 bases between. CDR1 is SGHTA and CDR2 is FQGNSA in the germline V gene. The CDR3 is 14 residues long. As DNA, the CDR3 is TGTGCCAGCAGCGGAGGTGCAGTGAACACTGAAGCTTTCTTT. Translation: CASSGGAVNTEAFF. Full variable domain (rest looked up from reference TRBV7-2 and TRBJ1-1): GAGVSQSPSNKVTEKGKDVELRCDPISGHTALYWYRQSLGQGLEFLIYFQGNSAPDKSGLPSDRFSAERTGGSVSTLTIQRTQQEDSAVYLCASSGGAVNTEAFFGQGTRLTVV.